The source of this T cell receptor (beta chain) is a study of regulatory T cells in long-lasting Graves disease (dated by TCRdb to about 2021). At the level of the whole study: Patients with newly diagnosed Graves' disease had been on antithyroid drugs for under 3 months. A total of around 33 samples underwent TCR sequencing, from some 13 patients with persistent Graves' disease and roughly 20 patients with newly diagnosed Graves' disease. The study took place in China and was registered as a clinical trial. Persistent Graves' disease patients were compared with newly diagnosed Graves' disease patients by peripheral blood TCR sequencing and RNA sequencing.

Comments on this clonotype: What antigen it recognizes has not been identified. A read error is the likely source, as a far larger clone sits one nucleotide away.

The germline V gene gives CDR1 as SGHTA and CDR2 as FQGTGA. The CDR3 sequence holds 13 residues, the cysteine and phenylalanine included. Only the CDR3 DNA stays, 39 bases, in frame from base 1. Library generation was performed with multiplex PCR. The sequencing machine was an Illumina HiSeq 4000. To build TCR beta libraries, CDR3 regions were amplified by Arm-PCR using iRepertoire HTBI primers. Gel purification was performed on PCR products prior to sequencing. On the study's bioinformatics: Across samples, 60 to 80 TRBV and over 11 TRBJ segments were identified and used for gene usage analysis of CDR3 amino acid clonotypes. COPE and FqMerger were used to merge the filtered high-quality paired reads into contigs. Contigs were aligned with BLAST to IMGT TRBV, TRBD and TRBJ reference genes, and CDR3 was defined per IMGT. Any clonotype with a frequency above 0.1% was classified as a highly expanded clone. Shannon entropy was used to measure repertoire diversity, and the Gini coefficient was used to measure V-J evenness. Clonotypes shared by more than one individual were considered public. TCRdb redid the processing of the public reads, applying fastp at Q25 and MiXCR, and retained in-frame beta chains. Each record represents a unique CDR3 protein, reported with the most common genes and DNA among its rows. What appears here as the V and J calls and clone size reflects TCRdb's work, not the paper's. The sample data list 400,000 to 550,000 distinct CDR3 sequences, and 14% to 15% of these were observed just once. The leading ten clones occupy about a sixth of the sample.

The investigation overall reported the following: Compared with newly diagnosed patients, patients with persistent Graves' disease had lower TCR Shannon entropy and fewer highly expanded clones, which suggests clonal expansion. Sequencing and analysis were restricted to the TCR beta chain. Persistent disease showed preferential use of TRBV28, TRBJ1-2 and TRBJ2-5, whereas newly diagnosed disease favored TRBV20-1 and TRBJ2-1. Because the primary lesion, thyroid tissue, could not be accessed, the study looked at peripheral blood alone. The authors noted that the small sample size was a limitation that may lower accuracy. Persistent patients shared more public clonotypes among themselves (over 2,500) than newly diagnosed patients did (approximately 970).

This specimen's time point label, per the study, means: newly diagnosed GD, antithyroid drugs for less than 3 months. For both TCR sequencing and RNA sequencing, RNA was extracted from PBMCs in TRIzol. The diagnosis of Graves' disease followed American Thyroid Association guidelines. Patients for the study were recruited at an endocrinology department in Xi'an, China. From each patient, approximately 10 milliliters of peripheral blood was collected into an EDTA anticoagulant tube. PBMCs were isolated by Ficoll Paque Plus density gradient separation without further T cell sorting. An Agilent 2100 Bioanalyzer and agarose gel were used to check RNA quality, and a NanoDrop 2000 was used to measure RNA concentration. In addition, the sample was reused for a study of T cells in Graves' hyperthyroidism and ophthalmopathy. The second investigation adds: Stable Graves' hyperthyroidism was defined as no progression to ophthalmopathy during 18 months of follow-up. The hyperthyroidism patients were between 18 and 65 years old and newly diagnosed, with a disease duration of less than 2 months. Patients with uncontrolled infections, other autoimmune diseases, pregnancy or lactation were excluded. Diagnoses were established on the basis of clinical symptoms, serum thyroxine and TRAb, thyroid ultrasound, and orbital computed tomography. A first-round RT-PCR of the TCR CDR3 used the HTBI primer set with the Qiagen OneStep RT-PCR kit. Most expanded thyroid clonotypes (frequency above 0.001) were also detected in blood, a finding suggesting that blood repertoires may reflect thyroid immune responses. A 13 V-J signature model separated ophthalmopathy from stable hyperthyroidism, with about 90% sensitivity and 81.08% specificity in cross-validation and 80%/75% in testing. In validation, the model predicted progression to ophthalmopathy with over 60% sensitivity and roughly 72% specificity, a median of approximately 6.7 months before onset. TCR V-J signatures able to tell the groups apart were searched for in a discovery cohort of 95 to 100 patients, of whom more than 40 had Graves' ophthalmopathy and more than 55 had stable Graves' hyperthyroidism. An independent validation cohort of under 20 hyperthyroidism patients and 17 patients who later progressed to ophthalmopathy tested prospective prediction of ophthalmopathy. The 100 discovery patients were divided at random into training and test sets in a 7:3 ratio. In more than five Graves' hyperthyroidism patients, the study also compared T-cell repertoires from thyroid tissue with T-cell repertoires from blood. After sampling, hyperthyroidism patients received methimazole starting at 30 mg daily, and ophthalmopathy patients received high-dose intravenous methylprednisolone. Libraries were constructed in a second round of multiplex PCR, after which size selection and purification were performed. Paired-end sequencing of the libraries was performed with 100 bp reads on an Illumina HiSeq2000. SOAPnuke was used to process the raw data, with reads discarded if the reads contained adapters or uncalled bases, had a mean Phred below 15, or lacked an exact constant-primer or identifier match. COPE v1.2.5 was used to merge high-quality paired reads, and clonotypes were defined as unique nucleotide sequences. Clonotypes were aligned to IMGT TRBV, TRBD and TRBJ reference segments using MiTCR v1.1. The analysis was restricted to V-J combinations with a frequency above 0.0001, which together covered 99% to 99.2% of the repertoires. A TCS score was defined as the ratio of F50 (clonal expansion) to E x V (chaos), with BLOSUM62-based TCRdist applied between CDR3 peptides within each V-J. Welch's t-statistics and random forest reduced just over 500 V-J features to 10 to 15, which were used in a naive Bayes classifier (R e1071). No statistical method was used to fix the sample size in advance, and group allocation was not hidden from the investigators. According to the paper, TCR Vbeta CDR3 sequencing was carried out on about 140 peripheral blood samples, which came from some 41 ophthalmopathy, under 80 hyperthyroidism and about 17 progressor patients.

The sequences come from peripheral blood mononuclear cells (PBMCs), collected at new diagnosis, from a patient treated with antithyroid drugs. This TCR was sampled from a woman aged 30 to 39 with Graves disease. Donor details come from another sample of the same person, matched by shared clones. The rearrangement joined TRBV7-3 to TRBJ2-1, with 10 bases in between that match TRBD2. The DNA end is more similar to TRBJ2-5, so the J call may be wrong. CDR3 protein: CASRKGLAETQYF. The DNA is TGTGCCAGCAGAAAGGGACTAGCGGAGACCCAGTACTTC.